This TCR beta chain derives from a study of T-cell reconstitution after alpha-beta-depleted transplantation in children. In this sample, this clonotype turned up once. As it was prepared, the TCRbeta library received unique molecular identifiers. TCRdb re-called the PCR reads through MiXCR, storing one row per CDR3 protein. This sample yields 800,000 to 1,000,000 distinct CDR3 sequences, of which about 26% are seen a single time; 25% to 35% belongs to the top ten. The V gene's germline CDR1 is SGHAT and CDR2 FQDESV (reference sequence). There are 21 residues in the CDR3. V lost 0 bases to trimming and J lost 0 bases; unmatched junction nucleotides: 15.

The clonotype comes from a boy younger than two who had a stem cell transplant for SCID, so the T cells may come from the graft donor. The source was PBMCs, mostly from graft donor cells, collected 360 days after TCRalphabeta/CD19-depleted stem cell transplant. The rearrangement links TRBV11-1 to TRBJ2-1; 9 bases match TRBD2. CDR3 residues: CASSLALSWASGASSYNEQFF. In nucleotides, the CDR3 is TGTGCCAGCAGCTTAGCATTGTCCTGGGCTAGCGGGGCCAGCTCCTACAATGAGCAGTTCTTC.